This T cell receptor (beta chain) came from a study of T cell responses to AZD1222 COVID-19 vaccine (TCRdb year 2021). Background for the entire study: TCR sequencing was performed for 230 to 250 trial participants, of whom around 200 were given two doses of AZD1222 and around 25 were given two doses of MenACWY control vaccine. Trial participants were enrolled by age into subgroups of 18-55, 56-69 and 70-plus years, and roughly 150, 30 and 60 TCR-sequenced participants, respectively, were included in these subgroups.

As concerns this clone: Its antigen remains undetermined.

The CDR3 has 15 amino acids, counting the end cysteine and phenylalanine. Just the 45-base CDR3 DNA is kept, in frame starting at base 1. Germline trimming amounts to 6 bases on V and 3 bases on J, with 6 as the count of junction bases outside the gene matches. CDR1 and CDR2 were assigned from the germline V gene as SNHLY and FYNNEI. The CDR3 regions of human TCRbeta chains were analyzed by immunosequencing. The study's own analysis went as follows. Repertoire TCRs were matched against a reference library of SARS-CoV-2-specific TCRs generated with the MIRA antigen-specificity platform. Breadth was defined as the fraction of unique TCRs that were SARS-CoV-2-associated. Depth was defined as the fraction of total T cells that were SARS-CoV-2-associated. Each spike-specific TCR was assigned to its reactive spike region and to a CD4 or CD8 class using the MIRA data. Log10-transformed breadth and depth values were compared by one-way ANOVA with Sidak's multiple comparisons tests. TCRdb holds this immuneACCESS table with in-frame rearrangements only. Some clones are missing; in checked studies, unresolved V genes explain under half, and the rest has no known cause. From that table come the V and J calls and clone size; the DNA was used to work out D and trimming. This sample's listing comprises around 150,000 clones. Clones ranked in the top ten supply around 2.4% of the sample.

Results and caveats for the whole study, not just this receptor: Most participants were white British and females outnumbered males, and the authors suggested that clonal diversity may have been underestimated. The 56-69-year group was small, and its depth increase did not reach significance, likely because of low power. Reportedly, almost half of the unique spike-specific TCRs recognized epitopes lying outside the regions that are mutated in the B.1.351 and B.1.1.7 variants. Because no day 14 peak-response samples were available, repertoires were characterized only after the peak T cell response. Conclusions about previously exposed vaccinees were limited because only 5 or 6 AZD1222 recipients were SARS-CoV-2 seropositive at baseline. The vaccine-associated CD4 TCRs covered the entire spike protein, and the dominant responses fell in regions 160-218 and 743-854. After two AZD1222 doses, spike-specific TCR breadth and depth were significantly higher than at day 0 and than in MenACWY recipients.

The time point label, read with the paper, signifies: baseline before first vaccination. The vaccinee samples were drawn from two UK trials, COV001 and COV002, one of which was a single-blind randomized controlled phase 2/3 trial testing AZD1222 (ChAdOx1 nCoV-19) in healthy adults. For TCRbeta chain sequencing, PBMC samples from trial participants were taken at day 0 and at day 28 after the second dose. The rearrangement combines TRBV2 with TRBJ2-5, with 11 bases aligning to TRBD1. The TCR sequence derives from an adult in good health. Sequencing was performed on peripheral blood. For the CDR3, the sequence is CASSADRGREETQYF. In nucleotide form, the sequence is TGTGCCAGCAGCGCGGACAGGGGGCGGGAAGAGACCCAGTACTTC.